The clone carrying this T cell receptor beta chain has just a few counts. Its specificity is not known. One entry per CDR3 protein, called by TCRdb with MiXCR from the reads. The sample carries some 400,000 distinct CDR3 sequences, approximately 30% recorded once. J was trimmed by 4 bases and V by 1 base; bases with no gene match: 6. Per the germline V gene, CDR1 is LNHNV and CDR2 is YYDKDF (reference sequence). This CDR3 region has 15 residues. This record belongs to a study of T cell repertoires in cytomegalovirus infection. Study background: From public TCR beta signatures came an indication of both CMV infection and matching HLA type. Whole-study results and caveats: Of the TCR beta families, the public ones yielded a cumulative frequency that identified carriers of CMV plus the relevant HLA. The ex vivo response was dominated by HLA-C-restricted CMV-specific TCR beta clonotypes.

The specimen was PBMCs. This receptor was obtained from a human donor in good health (CMV status not recorded). Some clones in this sample may be carry-over from other donors' samples. The chain links TRBV15 to TRBJ2-7; TRBD1 agrees at 8 bases. CDR3 loop: CATSRGFRGLYEQYF. The CDR3 DNA follows: TGTGCCACCAGCAGAGGGTTCAGGGGGCTGTACGAGCAGTACTTC.